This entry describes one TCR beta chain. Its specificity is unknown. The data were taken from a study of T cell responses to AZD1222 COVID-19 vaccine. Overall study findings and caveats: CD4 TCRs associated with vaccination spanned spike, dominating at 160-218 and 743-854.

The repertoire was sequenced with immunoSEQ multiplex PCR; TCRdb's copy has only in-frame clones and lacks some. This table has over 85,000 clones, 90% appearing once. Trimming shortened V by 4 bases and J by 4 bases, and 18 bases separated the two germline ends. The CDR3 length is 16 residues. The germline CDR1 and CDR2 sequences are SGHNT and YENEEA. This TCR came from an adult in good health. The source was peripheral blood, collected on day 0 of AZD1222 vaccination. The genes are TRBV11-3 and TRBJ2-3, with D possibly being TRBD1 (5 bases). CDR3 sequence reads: CASSYFSPGQPDTQYF. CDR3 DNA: TGTGCCAGCAGCTATTTTTCCCCAGGGCAGCCAGATACGCAGTATTTT. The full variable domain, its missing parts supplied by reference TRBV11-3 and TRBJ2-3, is EAGVVQSPRYKIIEKKQPVAFWCNPISGHNTLYWYLQNLGQGPELLIRYENEEAVDDSQLPKDRFSAERLKGVDSTLKIQPAELGDSAVYLCASSYFSPGQPDTQYFGPGTRLTVL.